These 2 T cell receptor beta chains originate from one sample sequenced in a study of cytomegalovirus exposure and HLA in healthy donors. The primer mix had 60 Vbeta and 13 Jbeta primers. Sequenced by immunoSEQ multiplex PCR; TCRdb stores in-frame clones only, minus some. This sample has more than 80,000 clones, with 82% found just once. Material: PBMCs. The receptors come from a man aged 50-59 years in good health and CMV-seronegative.

The rearrangement joins TRBV5-5 to TRBJ2-1, with 12 nucleotides matching TRBD2. The trim removed 2 bases at V and 8 bases at J, leaving 11 bases unmatched. Germline V lookup: CDR1 SGHKS, CDR2 YYEKEE (reference sequence). CDR3 length: 17 residues. CDR3 amino acids: CASSLVLAGGPGDEQFF. CDR3 coding DNA: TGTGCCAGCAGCTTAGTCCTAGCGGGGGGGCCAGGGGATGAGCAGTTCTTC. Full variable domain (missing parts from reference TRBV5-5 and TRBJ2-1): DAGVTQSPTHLIKTRGQQVTLRCSPISGHKSVSWYQQVLGQGPQFIFQYYEKEERGRGNFPDRFSARQFPNYSSELNVNALLLGDSALYLCASSLVLAGGPGDEQFFGPGTRLTVL.

This rearrangement joins TRBV7-2 to TRBJ2-5; 10 nucleotides line up with TRBD1. Germline CDR1 reads SGHTA; CDR2 reads FQGNSA. Trimming cost V 1 base and J 12 bases; bases outside gene matches: 14. CDR3 length: 16 residues. CDR3 sequence: CASSLVAGQGVGFKYF. CDR3 coding DNA: TGTGCCAGCAGCTTAGTGGCCGGACAGGGGGTAGGCTTTAAGTACTTC. Based on the CDR3 plus reference TRBV7-2 and TRBJ2-5, the full variable domain is GAGVSQSPSNKVTEKGKDVELRCDPISGHTALYWYRQSLGQGLEFLIYFQGNSAPDKSGLPSDRFSAERTGGSVSTLTIQRTQQEDSAVYLCASSLVAGQGVGFKYFGPGTRLLVL.